The 11 T cell receptor beta chains below all came from one sample that was sequenced in a study of blood T cell repertoires in COVID-19 (dated by TCRdb to 2018 to 2021). Library method: the immunoSEQ multiplex PCR assay. TCRdb mirrors the immuneACCESS table, restricted to in-frame sequences. Some clones are absent from its copies; in checked studies, under half trace to an unresolved V gene, and the reason for the others is unknown. Counted in this sample were 60,000 or so clones; 79% of them appeared once. 3.2% of the sample belongs to the ten largest clones. The sample comprised peripheral blood. The receptors shown here come from a man between 60 and 70 years old with acute or convalescent COVID-19.

The rearrangement joins TRBV10-3 to TRBJ2-7; tentative D call: TRBD1 (6 bases). The germline V gene encodes CDR1 ENHRY and CDR2 SYGVKD. V lost 2 bases to trimming and J lost 5 bases, with 19 bases between them. The CDR3 consists of 16 residues. Here the CDR3 DNA reads TGTGCCATCAGTGAGCCCCCCCAGGGGCTTGGAGACGAGCAGTACTTC. Protein: CAISEPPQGLGDEQYF.

The CDR3 loop is CASSSGIHGYTF. Here the CDR3 DNA reads TGTGCCAGCAGTTCCGGGATTCATGGCTACACCTTC. The rearrangement links TRBV6-5 to TRBJ1-2; no reliable D call. In germline, CDR1 is MNHEY, CDR2 SVGAGI. This CDR3 has 12 residues. V was pared by 4 bases and J by 6 bases, with 9 bases between.

This chain connects TRBV29-1 to TRBJ1-1; D not resolved. In germline, CDR1 is SQVTM, CDR2 ANQGSEA. This CDR3 has 13 amino acids. Trimming took 2 bases from V and 5 from J, leaving 12 bases between them. The CDR3 here is CSVETVAWTEAFF. As DNA, the CDR3 is TGCAGCGTTGAAACCGTGGCCTGGACTGAAGCTTTCTTT.

This chain connects TRBV24-1 to TRBJ2-3; TRBD1 is a possible D gene (6 bases). Germline loops: CDR1 KGHDR, CDR2 SFDVKD. The CDR3 is 18 amino acids. Trimming removed 3 bases at V and 1 base at J, with 19 bases between. CDR3 sequence: CATSDPRGWGQGTDTQYF. CDR3 in DNA: TGTGCCACCAGTGATCCTCGCGGGTGGGGGCAGGGCACAGATACGCAGTATTTT.

A single count supports this clone. This chain joins TRBV19 and TRBJ1-1; 7 bases match TRBD1. Trimming removed 3 bases from V and 11 bases from J; junction bases left unmatched: 18. Germline-derived CDR1 and CDR2 are LNHDA and SQIVND (reference sequence). The CDR3 length is 16 residues. The CDR3 loop reads CASSIRRSGGNPVAFF. The CDR3 bases are TGTGCCAGTAGTATTCGAAGGTCAGGGGGGAACCCTGTGGCTTTCTTT.

This chain uses TRBV4-2 with TRBJ1-2, with D perhaps TRBD1 (5 bases). V lost 0 bases to trimming and J lost 8 bases, with 16 bases between them. CDR1 is LGHNA, CDR2 YNFKEQ, per germline. This CDR3 spans 15 amino acids. CDR3 sequence reads: CASSQDRARVEGYTF. The DNA of the CDR3 is TGTGCCAGCAGCCAAGATAGGGCCAGGGTGGAAGGCTACACCTTC.

This clone was seen a handful of times. J is TRBJ1-6 and V is TRBV6-5; D unresolved. Trimming took off 10 bases at V and 0 bases at J, with 10 bases between the two ends. CDR3 length: 14 amino acids. The germline CDR1 and CDR2 sequences are MNHEY and SVGAGI. CDR3 region: CATRLHSYNSPLHF. The CDR3 nucleotides are TGTGCCACCAGACTACACTCCTATAATTCACCCCTCCACTTT.

The gene calls are TRBV19 and TRBJ2-2; TRBD2 matches at 8 bases. Germline V gene lookup returns CDR1 LNHDA and CDR2 SQIVND (reference sequence). CDR3 length: 19 residues. The V and J ends lost 5 bases and 1 base, in that order; junction bases with no gene match: 15. CDR3 region: CASSPPFRRLAGNTGELFF. In DNA form, the CDR3 reads TGTGCCAGTAGTCCCCCTTTTAGGAGGCTAGCGGGGAACACCGGGGAGCTGTTTTTT.

A single count supports this clone. The rearrangement joins TRBV4-1 to TRBJ2-7; TRBD1 is a possible D gene (6 bases). CDR3 size: 13 residues. Germline V CDR1 and CDR2: MGHRA, YSYEKL. Trimming stripped 2 bases from V and 5 bases from J, with 10 bases between. The CDR3 is CASSQTGLDEQYF. In DNA form, the CDR3 reads TGCGCCAGCAGCCAAACAGGGTTGGACGAGCAGTACTTC.

The V and J genes are TRBV7-8 and TRBJ2-3, with D possibly TRBD2 on 5 matching bases. Germline-derived CDR1 and CDR2 are SGHVS and FQNEAQ. This CDR3 contains 15 residues. Between the trimmed V and J ends, which lost 5 bases and 4 bases, there was a span of 16 bases. For the CDR3, the DNA is TGTGCCAGCAGCCCCCTTGATGGGAGATCAGATACGCAGTATTTT. Amino acid sequence: CASSPLDGRSDTQYF.

The chain links TRBV15 to TRBJ2-1, with D possibly matching TRBD1 (5 bases). Per germline, CDR1 LNHNV and CDR2 YYDKDF (reference sequence). Trimming took off 0 bases at V and 8 bases at J, with 8 bases between the two ends. CDR3 size: 13 residues. CDR3 protein: CATSRDQGDEQFF. For the CDR3, the DNA is TGTGCCACCAGCAGAGATCAGGGCGATGAGCAGTTCTTC.